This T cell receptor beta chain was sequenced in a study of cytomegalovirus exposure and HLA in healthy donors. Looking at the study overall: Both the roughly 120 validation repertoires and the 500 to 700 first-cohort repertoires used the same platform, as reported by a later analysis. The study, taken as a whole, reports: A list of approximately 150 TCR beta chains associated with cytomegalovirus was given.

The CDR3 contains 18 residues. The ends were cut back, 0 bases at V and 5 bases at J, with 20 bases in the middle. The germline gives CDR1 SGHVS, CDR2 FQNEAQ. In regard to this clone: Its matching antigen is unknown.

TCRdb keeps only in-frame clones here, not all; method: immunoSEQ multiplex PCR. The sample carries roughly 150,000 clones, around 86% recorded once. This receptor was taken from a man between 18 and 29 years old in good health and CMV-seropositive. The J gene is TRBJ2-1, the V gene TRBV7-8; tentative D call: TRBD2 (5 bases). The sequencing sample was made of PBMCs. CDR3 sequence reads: CASSLASTAAFVHNEQFF. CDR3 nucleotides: TGTGCCAGCAGCTTAGCAAGCACAGCGGCCTTCGTTCACAATGAGCAGTTCTTC. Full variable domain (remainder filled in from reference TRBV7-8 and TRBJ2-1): GAGVSQSPRYKVAKRGQDVALRCDPISGHVSLFWYQQALGQGPEFLTYFQNEAQLDKSGLPSDRFFAERPEGSVSTLKIQRTQQEDSAVYLCASSLASTAAFVHNEQFFGPGTRLTVL.